A selection of T cell receptor beta chains follows, all from one sample in a study of blood T cell repertoires in COVID-19. The data were produced by immunoSEQ multiplex PCR, yet TCRdb's version contains in-frame clones alone and is incomplete. The data show 300,000 to 350,000 clones, around nine tenths seen once. The sequenced material came from peripheral blood. These receptors all stem from a woman aged 18-29 years who had recovered from COVID-19. Both conserved end residues are part of each CDR3. The D gene is left open where the match is weak. For some rows the clone size is stated as once, few or many, or as a class when expanded; others skip it.

J gene: TRBJ2-5
clone size: NA
V gene: TRBV3-1/TRBV3-2
CDR3 length: 17
D gene: NA
CDR3 DNA: TGTGCCAGCAGCCAAGAATCCCCTTTGGCAAGCCAAGAGACCCAGTACTTC
CDR3 protein: CASSQESPLASQETQYF

J gene: TRBJ1-5
clone size: NA
V gene: TRBV30
CDR3 length: 14
D gene: NA
CDR3 DNA: TGTGCCTGGAGTCTTTTAAGCGGCAATCAGCCCCAGCATTTT
CDR3 protein: CAWSLLSGNQPQHF

J gene: TRBJ1-1
clone size: few
V gene: TRBV7-9
CDR3 length: 13
D gene: TRBD1
CDR3 DNA: TGTGCCAGCAGCTTAGTGGCAGGGGGCGAAGCTTTCTTT
CDR3 protein: CASSLVAGGEAFF

J gene: TRBJ2-5
clone size: NA
V gene: TRBV4-3
CDR3 length: 15
D gene: TRBD1
CDR3 DNA: TGCGCCAGCAGCCAAGATCTATCCAGGGGGGAGACCCAGTACTTC
CDR3 protein: CASSQDLSRGETQYF

J gene: TRBJ2-1
clone size: NA
V gene: TRBV19
CDR3 length: 15
D gene: NA
CDR3 DNA: TGTGCCAGTAGCAACACGGGACTTAACTACAATGAGCAGTTCTTC
CDR3 protein: CASSNTGLNYNEQFF

J gene: TRBJ2-1
clone size: NA
V gene: TRBV11-3
CDR3 length: 13
D gene: NA
CDR3 DNA: TGTGCCAGCAGCTACGGGGTCGGAGATTCCCAGTTCTTC
CDR3 protein: CASSYGVGDSQFF

J gene: TRBJ1-1
clone size: NA
V gene: TRBV10-2
CDR3 length: 17
D gene: TRBD1
CDR3 DNA: TGCGCCAGCAGTGGTTTGTGGACAGGGACCATGAACACTGAAGCTTTCTTT
CDR3 protein: CASSGLWTGTMNTEAFF

J gene: TRBJ2-1
clone size: NA
V gene: TRBV5-3
CDR3 length: 15
D gene: NA
CDR3 DNA: TGTGCCAGAAGCATTCGACTCGGAGAGTTCAATGAGCAGTTCTTC
CDR3 protein: CARSIRLGEFNEQFF

J gene: TRBJ1-1
clone size: NA
V gene: TRBV10-3
CDR3 length: 14
D gene: TRBD1
CDR3 DNA: TGTGCCATCAGTGAAGGACAGGGAAAGGCTGAAGCTTTCTTT
CDR3 protein: CAISEGQGKAEAFF

J gene: TRBJ2-2
clone size: NA
V gene: TRBV6-4
CDR3 length: 13
D gene: NA
CDR3 DNA: TGTGCCAGCCGGGATAGCGACACCGGGGAGCTGTTTTTT
CDR3 protein: CASRDSDTGELFF

J gene: TRBJ2-3
clone size: NA
V gene: TRBV12-3/TRBV12-4
CDR3 length: 13
D gene: NA
CDR3 DNA: TGTGCCAGCAGTCTAGATGGGCAGGATACGCAGTATTTT
CDR3 protein: CASSLDGQDTQYF

J gene: TRBJ2-1
clone size: NA
V gene: TRBV5-1
CDR3 length: 19
D gene: TRBD2
CDR3 DNA: TGCGCCAGCAGCTACGGACTAGCGGGAGGCCGTGCCCACTACAATGAGCAGTTCTTC
CDR3 protein: CASSYGLAGGRAHYNEQFF

J gene: TRBJ1-1
clone size: NA
V gene: TRBV6-5
CDR3 length: 13
D gene: TRBD1
CDR3 DNA: TGTGCCAGCAGCAGCGACAGGGTCACTGAAGCTTTCTTT
CDR3 protein: CASSSDRVTEAFF

J gene: TRBJ1-6
clone size: few
V gene: TRBV7-9
CDR3 length: 13
D gene: TRBD1
CDR3 DNA: TGTGCCAGCAGCGGGACAGGGGACTCACCCCTCCACTTT
CDR3 protein: CASSGTGDSPLHF

J gene: TRBJ2-1
clone size: NA
V gene: TRBV9
CDR3 length: 12
D gene: NA
CDR3 DNA: TGTGCCAGCAGCGTGGCTCCCCAGGAGCAGTTCTTC
CDR3 protein: CASSVAPQEQFF

J gene: TRBJ1-1
clone size: NA
V gene: TRBV29-1
CDR3 length: 15
D gene: NA
CDR3 DNA: TGCAGCGTTTCCGCAGGGTGGGGAATGAACACTGAAGCTTTCTTT
CDR3 protein: CSVSAGWGMNTEAFF

J gene: TRBJ2-3
clone size: NA
V gene: TRBV7-2
CDR3 length: 13
D gene: NA
CDR3 DNA: TGTGCCAGCGGGGACACCTTCACAGATACGCAGTATTTT
CDR3 protein: CASGDTFTDTQYF

J gene: TRBJ1-6
clone size: NA
V gene: TRBV14
CDR3 length: 15
D gene: NA
CDR3 DNA: TGTGCCAGCAGCCAAGGAGGGAGCAGTAATTCACCCCTCCACTTT
CDR3 protein: CASSQGGSSNSPLHF

J gene: TRBJ1-1
clone size: NA
V gene: TRBV5-8
CDR3 length: 14
D gene: TRBD1
CDR3 DNA: TGTGCCAGCAACCGGGACAGGATGAACACTGAAGCTTTCTTT
CDR3 protein: CASNRDRMNTEAFF

J gene: TRBJ2-1
clone size: NA
V gene: TRBV10-3
CDR3 length: 23
D gene: TRBD1
CDR3 DNA: TGTGCCATCAGTGAGTCGATCGGAAAACAGGGGGCAAAATACCTTAATAGCTACAATGAGCAGTTCTTC
CDR3 protein: CAISESIGKQGAKYLNSYNEQFF

J gene: TRBJ1-1
clone size: NA
V gene: TRBV6-5
CDR3 length: 14
D gene: TRBD1
CDR3 DNA: TGTGCCAGCACCAACGACAGGGGCCGCACTGAAGCTTTCTTT
CDR3 protein: CASTNDRGRTEAFF

J gene: TRBJ2-5
clone size: NA
V gene: TRBV29-1
CDR3 length: 14
D gene: TRBD2
CDR3 DNA: TGCAGCGTCAACCTAGCGGGAGTAAGTGAGACCCAGTACTTC
CDR3 protein: CSVNLAGVSETQYF

J gene: TRBJ2-3
clone size: NA
V gene: TRBV7-8
CDR3 length: 15
D gene: NA
CDR3 DNA: TGTGCCAGCAGCACCCTTCAGACTGGAGTAGGTACGCAGTATTTT
CDR3 protein: CASSTLQTGVGTQYF

J gene: TRBJ1-1
clone size: NA
V gene: TRBV18
CDR3 length: 17
D gene: NA
CDR3 DNA: TGTGCCAGCTCACCCCGCACCCCACGGGGGATGAACACTGAAGCTTTCTTT
CDR3 protein: CASSPRTPRGMNTEAFF

J gene: TRBJ2-2
clone size: NA
V gene: TRBV11-2
CDR3 length: 15
D gene: NA
CDR3 DNA: TGTGCCAGCAGCTTCCAGCGGGAACAGGGCGGGGAGCTGTTTTTT
CDR3 protein: CASSFQREQGGELFF

J gene: TRBJ2-3
clone size: NA
V gene: TRBV7-2
CDR3 length: 17
D gene: TRBD2
CDR3 DNA: TGTGCCAGCAGCTCCGCGGGAGGATGGAGTATTGCAGATACGCAGTATTTT
CDR3 protein: CASSSAGGWSIADTQYF

J gene: TRBJ1-4
clone size: NA
V gene: TRBV19
CDR3 length: 15
D gene: NA
CDR3 DNA: TGTGCCAGTAATCTATGGAAGGAGCCCAATGAAAAACTGTTTTTT
CDR3 protein: CASNLWKEPNEKLFF

J gene: TRBJ1-6
clone size: NA
V gene: TRBV5-8
CDR3 length: 15
D gene: TRBD1
CDR3 DNA: TGTGCCAGCAGCTTGCCCGGGACAGGGCGGGCACCCCTCCACTTT
CDR3 protein: CASSLPGTGRAPLHF

J gene: TRBJ1-1
clone size: NA
V gene: TRBV4-1
CDR3 length: 18
D gene: TRBD1
CDR3 DNA: TGCGCCAGCAGCCAAGATGTCTTGTTCGGGACAGGGGGATATGAAGCTTTCTTT
CDR3 protein: CASSQDVLFGTGGYEAFF

J gene: TRBJ1-2
clone size: NA
V gene: TRBV5-1
CDR3 length: 16
D gene: NA
CDR3 DNA: TGCGCCAGCAGTGGGGGACCAAGGGGAGGTAACTATGGCTACACCTTC
CDR3 protein: CASSGGPRGGNYGYTF

J gene: TRBJ1-1
clone size: NA
V gene: TRBV6-2/TRBV6-3
CDR3 length: 16
D gene: TRBD1
CDR3 DNA: TGTGCCAGCAGCCATGGACAGGGACGAGTGAACACTGAAGCTTTCTTT
CDR3 protein: CASSHGQGRVNTEAFF

J gene: TRBJ1-6
clone size: few
V gene: TRBV18
CDR3 length: 17
D gene: NA
CDR3 DNA: TGTGCCAGCTCACCACCCGGCGGGAGCTCCTATAATTCACCCCTCCACTTT
CDR3 protein: CASSPPGGSSYNSPLHF

J gene: TRBJ2-5
clone size: NA
V gene: TRBV4-3
CDR3 length: 14
D gene: NA
CDR3 DNA: TGCGCCAGCAGCCAAGACTTTTTCCCCGAGACCCAGTACTTC
CDR3 protein: CASSQDFFPETQYF

J gene: TRBJ1-1
clone size: NA
V gene: TRBV11-3
CDR3 length: 12
D gene: TRBD1
CDR3 DNA: TGTGCCAGCAGCCCCCGACAGGGAGGAGCTTTCTTT
CDR3 protein: CASSPRQGGAFF

J gene: TRBJ2-5
clone size: NA
V gene: TRBV27
CDR3 length: 15
D gene: TRBD2
CDR3 DNA: TGTGCCAGCAGACCGGGAGGAAACTTTCAAGAGACCCAGTACTTC
CDR3 protein: CASRPGGNFQETQYF

J gene: TRBJ1-4
clone size: NA
V gene: TRBV28
CDR3 length: 16
D gene: TRBD1
CDR3 DNA: TGTGCCAGCAGTTTAAGGATGGGACAGGGGATTGAAAAACTGTTTTTT
CDR3 protein: CASSLRMGQGIEKLFF

J gene: TRBJ1-5
clone size: NA
V gene: TRBV29-1
CDR3 length: 13
D gene: NA
CDR3 DNA: TGCAGCGTTGAAGATGGGGGGAATCAGCCCCAGCATTTT
CDR3 protein: CSVEDGGNQPQHF

J gene: TRBJ1-6
clone size: NA
V gene: TRBV25-1
CDR3 length: 15
D gene: NA
CDR3 DNA: TGTGCCAGCAGTGTTAGGGGGGGCAATAATTCACCCCTCCACTTT
CDR3 protein: CASSVRGGNNSPLHF

J gene: TRBJ2-1
clone size: NA
V gene: TRBV19
CDR3 length: 15
D gene: TRBD1
CDR3 DNA: TGTGCCAGTAGTATGGGCAGGGGGCGGTTGGATGAGCAGTTCTTC
CDR3 protein: CASSMGRGRLDEQFF

J gene: TRBJ1-4
clone size: once
V gene: TRBV18
CDR3 length: 13
D gene: NA
CDR3 DNA: TGTGCCAGCTCACCGCGAAGAGGGGAAAAACTGTTTTTT
CDR3 protein: CASSPRRGEKLFF

J gene: TRBJ1-6
clone size: NA
V gene: TRBV19
CDR3 length: 15
D gene: NA
CDR3 DNA: TGTGCCAGTAGTATAGAGCACTTACAGAATTCACCCCTCCACTTT
CDR3 protein: CASSIEHLQNSPLHF

J gene: TRBJ2-3
clone size: NA
V gene: TRBV6-2/TRBV6-3
CDR3 length: 11
D gene: NA
CDR3 DNA: TGTGCCAGCAGTTTGGGTACAGAAAAGTATTTT
CDR3 protein: CASSLGTEKYF

J gene: TRBJ2-1
clone size: NA
V gene: TRBV4-1
CDR3 length: 13
D gene: NA
CDR3 DNA: TGCGCCAGCAGCCCGGGAGTTTACAATGAGCAGTTCTTC
CDR3 protein: CASSPGVYNEQFF

J gene: TRBJ2-5
clone size: NA
V gene: TRBV5-4
CDR3 length: 11
D gene: NA
CDR3 DNA: TGTGCCAGCAGTTTACAAGAGACCCAGTACTTC
CDR3 protein: CASSLQETQYF

J gene: TRBJ1-1
clone size: NA
V gene: TRBV27
CDR3 length: 13
D gene: NA
CDR3 DNA: TGTGCCAGCAGTTTTTTGGCCCGATGGGAAGCTTTCTTT
CDR3 protein: CASSFLARWEAFF

J gene: TRBJ2-5
clone size: NA
V gene: TRBV5-1
CDR3 length: 15
D gene: TRBD2
CDR3 DNA: TGCGCCAGCAGCTTGGGCGGGAGGGGTGGAGAGACCCAGTACTTC
CDR3 protein: CASSLGGRGGETQYF

J gene: TRBJ2-1
clone size: NA
V gene: TRBV7-2
CDR3 length: 15
D gene: TRBD2
CDR3 DNA: TGTGCCAGCAGCTTAGTGGGGGGGGGTTACAATGAGCAGTTCTTC
CDR3 protein: CASSLVGGGYNEQFF

J gene: TRBJ2-5
clone size: NA
V gene: TRBV30
CDR3 length: 15
D gene: NA
CDR3 DNA: TGTGCCTGGAGTGTCCTAGAAGCGGGCGGGGAGACCCAGTACTTC
CDR3 protein: CAWSVLEAGGETQYF

J gene: TRBJ2-1
clone size: NA
V gene: TRBV24-1
CDR3 length: 17
D gene: TRBD2
CDR3 DNA: TGTGCCACCAGTGATTTAGGCCTAGCGGCATCCTACAATGAGCAGTTCTTC
CDR3 protein: CATSDLGLAASYNEQFF

J gene: TRBJ2-6
clone size: NA
V gene: TRBV4-1
CDR3 length: 19
D gene: NA
CDR3 DNA: TGCGCCAGCAGCTCGAGGACCCTCGGAGGGTTATCTGGGGCCAACGTCCTGACTTTC
CDR3 protein: CASSSRTLGGLSGANVLTF

J gene: TRBJ1-1
clone size: NA
V gene: TRBV19
CDR3 length: 13
D gene: NA
CDR3 DNA: TGTGCCAGTAGTATAGTCGTGGGGAGTGAAGCTTTCTTT
CDR3 protein: CASSIVVGSEAFF

J gene: TRBJ2-1
clone size: NA
V gene: TRBV6-1
CDR3 length: 16
D gene: TRBD1
CDR3 DNA: TGTGCCAGCAGTGCTGCGGGACAGGGATCCTACAATGAGCAGTTCTTC
CDR3 protein: CASSAAGQGSYNEQFF